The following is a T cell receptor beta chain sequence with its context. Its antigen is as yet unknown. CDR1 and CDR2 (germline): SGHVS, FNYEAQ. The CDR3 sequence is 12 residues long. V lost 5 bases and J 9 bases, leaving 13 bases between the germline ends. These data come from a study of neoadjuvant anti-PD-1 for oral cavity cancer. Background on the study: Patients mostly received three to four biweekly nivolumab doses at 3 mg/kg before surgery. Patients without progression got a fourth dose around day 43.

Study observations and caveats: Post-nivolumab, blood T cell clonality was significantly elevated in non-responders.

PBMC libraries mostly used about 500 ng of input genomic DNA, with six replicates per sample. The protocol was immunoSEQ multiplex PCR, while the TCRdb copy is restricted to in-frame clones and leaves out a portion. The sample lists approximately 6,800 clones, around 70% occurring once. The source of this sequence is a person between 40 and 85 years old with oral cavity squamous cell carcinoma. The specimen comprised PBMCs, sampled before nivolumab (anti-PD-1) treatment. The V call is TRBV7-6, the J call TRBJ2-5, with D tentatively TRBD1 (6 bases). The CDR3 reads CASSARGEAQYF. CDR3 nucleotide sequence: TGTGCCAGCAGCGCCAGGGGTGAGGCCCAGTACTTC.